This T cell receptor (beta chain) appears in the sequencing data of a study of cytomegalovirus exposure and HLA in healthy donors. The study's findings and limits: Altogether, some 170 TCR beta chains were recorded as cytomegalovirus-associated.

Clones were read by immunoSEQ multiplex PCR, and TCRdb kept only the in-frame ones, dropping some. The top ten clones hold more than 0.8% of a sample with approximately 300,000 clones, about nine tenths of them seen once. V was clipped by 3 bases and J by 4 bases, with 12 bases between them. CDR1 is SGHTA, CDR2 FQGNSA, per germline. The CDR3 spans 14 residues. In regard to this clone: Its antigen is currently unknown.

The rearrangement links TRBV7-2 to TRBJ1-2, with TRBD1 as a possible D gene (5 bases). The sequencing input was PBMCs. This TCR was sampled from a woman aged 18-29 years in good health and CMV-seronegative. CDR3: CASSFGGVAYGYTF. CDR3 nucleotide sequence: TGTGCCAGCAGCTTCGGAGGGGTGGCCTATGGCTACACCTTC.